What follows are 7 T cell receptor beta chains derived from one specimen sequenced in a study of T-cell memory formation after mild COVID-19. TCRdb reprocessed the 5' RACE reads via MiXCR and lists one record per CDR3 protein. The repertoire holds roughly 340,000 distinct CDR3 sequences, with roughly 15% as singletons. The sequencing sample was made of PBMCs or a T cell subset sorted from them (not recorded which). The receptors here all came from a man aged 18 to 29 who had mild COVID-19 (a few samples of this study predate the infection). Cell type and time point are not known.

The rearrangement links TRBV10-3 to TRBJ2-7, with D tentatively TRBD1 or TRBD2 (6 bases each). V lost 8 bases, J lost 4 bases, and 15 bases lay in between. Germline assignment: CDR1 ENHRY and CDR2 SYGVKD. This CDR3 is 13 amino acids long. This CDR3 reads CAIGGGGDYEQYV. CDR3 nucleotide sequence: TGTGCCATCGGCGGAGGGGGAGATTACGAGCAGTACGTC.

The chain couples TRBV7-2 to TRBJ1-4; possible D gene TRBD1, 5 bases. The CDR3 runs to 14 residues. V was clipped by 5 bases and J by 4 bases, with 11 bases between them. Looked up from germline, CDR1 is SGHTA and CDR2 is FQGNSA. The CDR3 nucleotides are TGTGCCAGCAGCCCTCGACAGATTAATGAAAAACTGTTTTTT. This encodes CASSPRQINEKLFF. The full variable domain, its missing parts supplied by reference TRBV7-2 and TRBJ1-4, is GAGVSQSPSNKVTEKGKDVELRCDPISGHTALYWYRQSLGQGLEFLIYFQGNSAPDKSGLPSDRFSAERTGGSVSTLTIQRTQQEDSAVYLCASSPRQINEKLFFGSGTQLSVL.

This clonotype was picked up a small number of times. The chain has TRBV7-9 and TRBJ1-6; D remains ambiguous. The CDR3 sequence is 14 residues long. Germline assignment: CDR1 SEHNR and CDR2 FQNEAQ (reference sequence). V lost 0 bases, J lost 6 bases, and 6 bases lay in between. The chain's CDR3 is CASSLARVNSPLHF. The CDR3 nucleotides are TGTGCCAGCAGCTTAGCTCGGGTTAATTCACCCCTCCACTTT.

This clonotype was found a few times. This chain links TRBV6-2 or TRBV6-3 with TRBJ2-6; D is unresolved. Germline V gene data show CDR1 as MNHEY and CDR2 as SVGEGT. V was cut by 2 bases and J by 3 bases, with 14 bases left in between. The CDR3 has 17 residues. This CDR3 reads CASSYRNSVGGANVLTF. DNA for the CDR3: TGTGCCAGCAGTTACCGAAATTCCGTAGGTGGGGCCAACGTCCTGACTTTC.

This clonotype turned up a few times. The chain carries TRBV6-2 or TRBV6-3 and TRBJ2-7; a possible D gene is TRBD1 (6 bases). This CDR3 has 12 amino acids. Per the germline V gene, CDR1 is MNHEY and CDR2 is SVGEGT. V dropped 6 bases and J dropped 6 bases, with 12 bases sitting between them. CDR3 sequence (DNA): TGTGCCAGCAGCCCCCCAGGGGTCGAGCAGTACGTC. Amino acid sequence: CASSPPGVEQYV.

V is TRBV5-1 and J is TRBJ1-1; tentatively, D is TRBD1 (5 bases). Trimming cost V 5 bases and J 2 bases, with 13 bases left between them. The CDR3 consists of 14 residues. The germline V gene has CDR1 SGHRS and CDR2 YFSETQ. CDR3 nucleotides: TGCGCCAGCAGTCAGACGACAGTTAACACTGAAGCTTTCTTT. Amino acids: CASSQTTVNTEAFF.

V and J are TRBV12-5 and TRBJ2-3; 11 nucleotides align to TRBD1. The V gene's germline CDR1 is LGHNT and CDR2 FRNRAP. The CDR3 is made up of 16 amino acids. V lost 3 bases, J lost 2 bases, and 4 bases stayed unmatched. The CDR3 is CASGLGTGGYTDTQYF. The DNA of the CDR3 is TGTGCTAGTGGTTTAGGGACAGGGGGGTACACAGATACGCAGTATTTT.